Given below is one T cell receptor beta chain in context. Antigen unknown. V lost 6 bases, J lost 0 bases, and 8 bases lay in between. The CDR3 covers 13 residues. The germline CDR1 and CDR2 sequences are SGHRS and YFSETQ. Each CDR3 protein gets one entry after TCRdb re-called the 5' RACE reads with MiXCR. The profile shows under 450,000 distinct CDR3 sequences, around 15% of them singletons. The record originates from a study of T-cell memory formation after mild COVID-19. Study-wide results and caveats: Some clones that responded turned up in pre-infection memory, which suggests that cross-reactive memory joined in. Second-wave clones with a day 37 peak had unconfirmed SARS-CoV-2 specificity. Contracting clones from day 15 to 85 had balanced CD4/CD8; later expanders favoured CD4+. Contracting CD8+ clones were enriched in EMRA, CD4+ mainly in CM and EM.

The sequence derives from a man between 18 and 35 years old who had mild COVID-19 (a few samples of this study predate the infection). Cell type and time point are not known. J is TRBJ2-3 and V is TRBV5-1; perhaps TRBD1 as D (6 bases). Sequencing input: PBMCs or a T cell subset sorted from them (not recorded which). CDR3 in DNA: TGCGCCAGCAACGGACAGAGCACAGATACGCAGTATTTT. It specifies CASNGQSTDTQYF.